The 17 T cell receptor beta chains reported below all come from one sample, sequenced in a study of blood T cell repertoires in COVID-19. Sequencing used immunoSEQ multiplex PCR; TCRdb keeps in-frame clones, though not all of them. The sample lists 86,000 or so clones; approximately 80% were seen once. Sequenced material: peripheral blood. The source is a man between 65 and 85 years old with acute or convalescent COVID-19.

This clone has just a few counts. The chain has TRBV15 and TRBJ2-7, with D possibly TRBD1 on 5 matching bases. The V end lost 0 bases, the J end lost 1 base, and 13 bases lay between the germline ends. Germline V lookup: CDR1 LNHNV, CDR2 YYDKDF (reference sequence). CDR3 length equals 16 residues. The CDR3 loop reads CATSREMNRRSYEQYF. The CDR3, as DNA: TGTGCCACCAGCAGAGAAATGAACAGGCGATCCTACGAGCAGTACTTC. Full variable domain (missing parts from reference TRBV15 and TRBJ2-7): DAMVIQNPRYQVTQFGKPVTLSCSQTLNHNVMYWYQQKSSQAPKLLFHYYDKDFNNEADTPDNFQSRRPNTSFCFLDIRSPGLGDTAMYLCATSREMNRRSYEQYFGPGTRLTVT.

This chain joins TRBV5-4 and TRBJ2-1; D is perhaps TRBD1 (5 bases). This CDR3 is 16 amino acids long. Trimming removed 2 bases at V and 0 bases at J, with 12 bases between. CDR1 is SGHNT, CDR2 YYREEE, per germline (reference sequence). CDR3 amino acids: CASSLGPQGSYNEQFF. CDR3 in DNA: TGTGCCAGCAGCTTAGGTCCCCAGGGCTCCTACAATGAGCAGTTCTTC.

This sequence joins TRBV6-2 or TRBV6-3 and TRBJ1-2; D gene ambiguous. The CDR3 covers 14 residues. The V gene's germline CDR1 is MNHEY and CDR2 SVGEGT. Trimming pared 4 bases from V and 0 bases from J, leaving 9 bases between. CDR3 DNA: TGTGCCAGCAGTTTTACACCACCTAACTATGGCTACACCTTC. It specifies CASSFTPPNYGYTF.

The chain combines TRBV4-1 with TRBJ1-1; perhaps TRBD1 as D (5 bases). Germline V gene sequence: CDR1 MGHRA, CDR2 YSYEKL. Trimming pared 3 bases from V and 3 bases from J, leaving 8 bases between. This CDR3 region has 13 residues. This CDR3 is CASSHLGDTEAFF. The CDR3 DNA is TGCGCCAGCAGCCACTTAGGGGACACTGAAGCTTTCTTT.

The V and J genes are TRBV5-8 and TRBJ2-3; weak D call: TRBD2 (7 bases). From germline, CDR1 is SGHTS and CDR2 YDEGEE. The CDR3 length is 16 residues. V was trimmed by 0 bases and J by 4 bases, leaving 15 bases between them. The CDR3 spells CASSLGGAGAADTQYF. In DNA, the CDR3 is TGTGCCAGCAGCTTGGGTGGTGCGGGGGCTGCAGATACGCAGTATTTT.

This sequence joins TRBV2 and TRBJ1-6, with 9 positions matching TRBD1. After removal of 3 bases from V and 8 bases from J, the junction contained 2 bases not matched to a gene. CDR1 and CDR2 from the germline V gene are SNHLY and FYNNEI. The CDR3 is 14 amino acids. The CDR3 DNA reads TGTGCCAGCAGTGAGGACAGGGGTTATTCACCCCTCCACTTT. This encodes CASSEDRGYSPLHF.

The chain has TRBV24-1 and TRBJ2-3, with D tentatively TRBD2 (5 bases). CDR3 length: 14 amino acids. The V and J ends lost 3 bases and 1 base respectively, with 7 bases between them. Germline assignment: CDR1 KGHDR and CDR2 SFDVKD. CDR3 loop: CATSDMRGTDTQYF. CDR3 DNA: TGTGCCACCAGTGATATGAGGGGCACAGATACGCAGTATTTT.

This clone was counted a single time. The genes are TRBV27 and TRBJ2-1, with D perhaps matching TRBD1 (6 bases). V was shortened by 6 bases and J by 0 bases, with 12 bases between the two germline ends. The CDR3 runs 15 residues. The germline V gene encodes CDR1 MNHEY and CDR2 SMNVEV (reference sequence). The CDR3 loop reads CASSPDSVSYNEQFF. The CDR3 DNA sequence: TGTGCCAGCAGCCCGGACAGTGTCTCCTACAATGAGCAGTTCTTC.

The chain couples TRBV3-1 (or the pseudogene TRBV3-2) to TRBJ2-1, with a weak D call TRBD2 (5 bases). Germline CDR1 reads LGHDT; CDR2 reads YNNKEL (reference sequence). This CDR3 has 17 amino acids. Deletions cut 0 bases from V and 0 bases from J, with 12 bases between. The CDR3 here is CASSQEAGSSSYNEQFF. The CDR3 DNA sequence: TGTGCCAGCAGCCAAGAGGCGGGTTCCAGCTCCTACAATGAGCAGTTCTTC.

V usage is TRBV7-9 and J usage is TRBJ2-2, with 7 bases matching TRBD1. Germline CDR1 is SEHNR and CDR2 is FQNEAQ (reference sequence). The length of the CDR3 is 17 residues. J gave up 0 bases and V 0 bases, and 4 bases lay outside the gene matches. CDR3 in amino acids: CASSLALTGANTGELFF. In DNA form, the CDR3 reads TGTGCCAGCAGCTTAGCGCTAACAGGGGCGAACACCGGGGAGCTGTTTTTT.

V usage is TRBV7-8 and J usage is TRBJ2-1; the match to TRBD1 covers 7 bases. Germline CDR1 is SGHVS and CDR2 is FQNEAQ. Trimming at V came to 3 bases and at J to 0 bases, leaving 5 bases not matched to a gene. CDR3 length equals 16 residues. CDR3 bases: TGTGCCAGCAGCTTGACAGGGAAACCCTCCTACAATGAGCAGTTCTTC. This translates into CASSLTGKPSYNEQFF.

The chain uses TRBV29-1 and TRBJ1-2, with unresolved D. V lost 0 bases and J 3 bases, leaving 5 bases between the germline ends. The germline CDR1 and CDR2 sequences are SQVTM and ANQGSEA. There are 12 residues in the CDR3. DNA of the CDR3: TGCAGCGTTGAAGACGGTTACTATGGCTACACCTTC. Translated, it gives CSVEDGYYGYTF.

This chain uses TRBV24-1 with TRBJ1-1; D may be TRBD1 (5 bases). Trimming cost V 9 bases and J 1 base, with 11 bases left between them. This CDR3 has 13 residues. Germline V gives CDR1 KGHDR, CDR2 SFDVKD. The chain's CDR3 is CATRRGTNTEAFF. The CDR3 DNA is TGTGCCACCCGGCGGGGGACGAACACTGAAGCTTTCTTT.

This clone was detected only once. The CDR3 DNA follows: TGTGCCAGCAGTCCCAGGGTGGGGAATTCACCCCTCCACTTT. It is translated as CASSPRVGNSPLHF. J is TRBJ1-6 and V is TRBV28; possibly TRBD1 for D (5 bases). The CDR3 totals 14 residues. Germline CDR1 is MDHEN and CDR2 is SYDVKM. Trimming left V 5 bases short and J 7 bases short, with 12 bases between.

The genes are TRBV14 and TRBJ2-1, with 8 bases lining up with TRBD2. Germline V lookup: CDR1 SGHDN, CDR2 FVKESK. V was pared by 1 base and J by 9 bases, with 8 bases of the junction left unmatched. This CDR3 has 15 residues. In DNA, the CDR3 is TGTGCCAGCAGCCAAGTTTTAGCGGGGAGGGGTGAGCAGTTCTTC. It yields the protein CASSQVLAGRGEQFF.

The chain couples TRBV4-1 to TRBJ2-3, with TRBD2 identical over 8 bases. Trimming at V came to 1 base and at J to 6 bases, leaving 6 bases not matched to a gene. CDR1 is MGHRA, CDR2 YSYEKL, per germline. CDR3 length: 15 residues. The CDR3 loop is CASSQVRGGGDTQYF. The CDR3 DNA follows: TGCGCCAGCAGCCAAGTCCGGGGGGGCGGGGATACGCAGTATTTT.

This chain connects TRBV3-1 (or the pseudogene TRBV3-2) to TRBJ1-1, with unresolved D. This CDR3 is built from 14 residues. In germline, CDR1 is LGHDT, CDR2 YNNKEL (reference sequence). The germline V and J ends were trimmed by 4 bases and 8 bases, with 17 bases remaining between them. The CDR3 region is CASSRDGGRAEAFF. In nucleotides, the CDR3 is TGTGCCAGCAGCCGAGATGGTGGTCGAGCGGAAGCTTTCTTT.